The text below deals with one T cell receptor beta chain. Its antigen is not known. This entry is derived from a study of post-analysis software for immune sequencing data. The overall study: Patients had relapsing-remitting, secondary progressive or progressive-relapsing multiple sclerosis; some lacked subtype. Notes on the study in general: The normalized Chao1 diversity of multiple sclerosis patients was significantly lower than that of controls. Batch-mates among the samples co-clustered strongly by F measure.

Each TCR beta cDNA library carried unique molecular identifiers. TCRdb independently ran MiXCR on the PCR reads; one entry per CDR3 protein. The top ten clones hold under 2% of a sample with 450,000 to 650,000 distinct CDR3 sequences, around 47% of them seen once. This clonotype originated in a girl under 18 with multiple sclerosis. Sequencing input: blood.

Here the CDR3 DNA reads TGTGCCAGCAGTTCCCAGGGGTTCGGGTCCTACAATGAGCAGTTCTTC. Its translation is CASSSQGFGSYNEQFF. J is TRBJ2-1 and V is TRBV27, with D perhaps matching TRBD1 (6 bases). The V and J ends lost 4 bases and 1 base respectively, with 14 bases between them. CDR3 length equals 16 residues. The V gene's germline CDR1 is MNHEY and CDR2 SMNVEV (reference sequence).